Each of the 17 T cell receptor beta chains below was sequenced from the same sample in a study. Data came from immunoSEQ multiplex PCR; TCRdb stores just in-frame clones and leaves some out. Among around 54,000 clones listed, over 85% were seen once. The material sequenced was PBMCs. These TCRs come from a man in his forties or fifties with rheumatoid arthritis.

This clone was recorded only once. This chain uses TRBV12-3 or TRBV12-4 with TRBJ2-5, with D uncertain. Trimming took 1 base from V and 5 from J, leaving 5 bases between them. This CDR3 has 12 amino acids. DNA for the CDR3: TGTGCCAGCAGTTTAGTGCCGGAGACCCAGTACTTC. Its translation: CASSLVPETQYF.

The chain is built from TRBV28 and TRBJ2-7; 8 nucleotides align to TRBD1. The CDR3 length is 15 residues. The germline CDR1 and CDR2 sequences are MDHEN and SYDVKM. Trimming removed 6 bases from V and 6 bases from J; junction bases left unmatched: 13. CDR3 sequence (DNA): TGTGCCAGCAGCGCCCCCAGGACAGGGTCAGCCGAGCAGTACTTC. This sequence encodes CASSAPRTGSAEQYF.

This clone was seen only once. The V and J genes are TRBV27 and TRBJ2-2, with a weak D call TRBD1 (5 bases). This CDR3 has 16 amino acids. V lost 3 bases, J lost 0 bases, and 11 bases lay in between. Germline CDR1 is MNHEY and CDR2 is SMNVEV (reference sequence). The CDR3 reads CASSFHRITNTGELFF. The DNA for the CDR3 is TGTGCCAGCAGTTTCCACAGGATAACGAACACCGGGGAGCTGTTTTTT.

V gene TRBV5-6 combines with J gene TRBJ2-2; 10 bases line up with TRBD2. The V and J ends lost 1 base and 4 bases, in that order; junction bases with no gene match: 7. Germline V gives CDR1 SGHDT, CDR2 YYEEEE. This CDR3 spans 17 amino acids. CDR3 DNA: TGTGCCAGCAGCTTGTCTGGGACTAGCGAGTCCACCGGGGAGCTGTTTTTT. This sequence encodes CASSLSGTSESTGELFF.

The V gene is TRBV28, the J gene TRBJ2-1; 13 bases agree with TRBD2. The CDR3 length is 13 residues. CDR1 is MDHEN and CDR2 is SYDVKM in the germline V gene. V trimming: 5 bases; J trimming: 10 bases; junction bases outside the gene matches: 2. The CDR3 DNA sequence: TGTGCCAGCAGTGCGGGACTAGCGGGGGAGCAGTTCTTC. It translates to CASSAGLAGEQFF.

V and J are TRBV4-3 and TRBJ1-5; 8 bases are shared with TRBD1. The germline gives CDR1 LGHNA, CDR2 YSLEER. The CDR3 consists of 14 residues. Germline trimming cut 4 bases from V and 9 bases from J; bases unmatched to any gene: 8. CDR3 residues: CASSPGTGNRPQHF. The CDR3 DNA reads as TGCGCCAGCAGCCCCGGGACAGGTAATAGGCCCCAGCATTTT.

The rearrangement joins TRBV7-9 to TRBJ1-1, with D perhaps matching TRBD1 (5 bases). Germline CDR1 reads SEHNR; CDR2 reads FQNEAQ (reference sequence). The V end lost 1 base, the J end lost 8 bases, and 11 bases lay between the germline ends. The CDR3 totals 13 residues. CDR3 region: CASSLDEGTEAFF. CDR3 nucleotides: TGTGCCAGCAGCTTAGATGAAGGGACCGAAGCTTTCTTT. Supplemented by reference TRBV7-9 and TRBJ1-1, the full variable domain reads DTGVSQNPRHKITKRGQNVTFRCDPISEHNRLYWYRQTLGQGPEFLTYFQNEAQLEKSRLLSDRFSAERPKGSFSTLEIQRTEQGDSAMYLCASSLDEGTEAFFGQGTRLTVV.

The CDR3 DNA reads TGTGCCAGCAGCTACCGGACTGAACCTAGCAATCAGCCCCAGCATTTT. Its translation: CASSYRTEPSNQPQHF. The chain recombines TRBV28 with TRBJ1-5; D ambiguous. CDR3 length: 16 residues. Germline CDR1 and CDR2: MDHEN and SYDVKM. V lost 6 bases to trimming and J lost 0 bases, with 15 bases between them.

The genes are TRBV12-3 or TRBV12-4 and TRBJ2-1, with D perhaps TRBD1 (5 bases). V shed 5 bases and J shed 6 bases, with 11 bases lying between them. The CDR3 consists of 13 residues. The CDR3 DNA reads TGTGCCAGCAGTACCAGGGCCCCCAATGAGCAGTTCTTC. Its protein is CASSTRAPNEQFF.

J is TRBJ2-5 and V is TRBV5-6; no clear D. Trimming cost V 3 bases and J 2 bases, with 11 bases left between them. The CDR3 has 14 residues. Germline values: CDR1 SGHDT, CDR2 YYEEEE. The CDR3 DNA reads as TGTGCCAGCAGCTCACTAAGTGGGCAAGAGACCCAGTACTTC. Residues: CASSSLSGQETQYF.

The rearrangement joins TRBV28 to TRBJ1-5; D gene unclear. CDR3 size: 15 residues. Trimming shortened V by 5 bases and J by 5 bases, and 16 bases separated the two germline ends. CDR1 is MDHEN and CDR2 is SYDVKM in the germline V gene. CDR3 sequence: CASSAWAPLDQPQHF. The CDR3 DNA sequence: TGTGCCAGCAGTGCCTGGGCCCCATTAGATCAGCCCCAGCATTTT.

The chain links TRBV3-1 (or the pseudogene TRBV3-2) to TRBJ1-6; 9 nucleotides agree with TRBD1. The CDR3 covers 18 residues. The J segment lost 14 bases and the V segment lost 0 bases, leaving 17 bases of the junction unmatched. CDR1 LGHDT and CDR2 YNNKEL come from the germline V gene (reference sequence). This CDR3 reads CASSQDPFRDRDHKALHF. The CDR3 bases are TGTGCCAGCAGCCAAGATCCATTCCGGGACAGGGACCATAAGGCCCTCCACTTT.

J is TRBJ2-5 and V is TRBV6-2 or TRBV6-3; D call uncertain. This CDR3 has 15 amino acids. Germline V gene data show CDR1 as MNHEY and CDR2 as SVGEGT. V lost 2 bases and J lost 4, with 14 bases in between. As DNA, the CDR3 is TGTGCCAGCAGTTACCGGATCCCAGATCTAGAGACCCAGTACTTC. This encodes CASSYRIPDLETQYF.

The chain joins TRBV27 to TRBJ2-7; 10 positions match TRBD1. V lost 5 bases to trimming and J lost 0 bases; unmatched junction nucleotides: 1. This CDR3 has 14 amino acids. Germline V gene sequence: CDR1 MNHEY, CDR2 SMNVEV (reference sequence). The CDR3 coding sequence is TGTGCCAGCAGTGGGACAGGGGCCTCCTACGAGCAGTACTTC. Protein product: CASSGTGASYEQYF.

This chain joins TRBV16 and TRBJ2-1; D is perhaps TRBD2 (7 bases). The germline CDR1 and CDR2 sequences are KGHSY and FQNENV. V lost 2 bases, J lost 10 bases, and 12 bases lay in between. The CDR3 length is 13 residues. The CDR3: CASSQGGGLEQFF. CDR3 in DNA: TGTGCCAGCAGCCAAGGGGGGGGGCTCGAGCAGTTCTTC. Variable domain in full (rest from reference TRBV16 and TRBJ2-1): GEEVAQTPKHLVRGEGQKAKLYCAPIKGHSYVFWYQQVLKNEFKFLISFQNENVFDETGMPKERFSAKCLPNSPCSLEIQATKLEDSAVYFCASSQGGGLEQFFGPGTRLTVL.

In this sample, this clone turned up once. The chain carries TRBV30 and TRBJ1-2; no clear D. The V gene lost 0 bases and the J gene lost 5 bases, with 10 bases spanning the gap. Germline CDR1 GTSNPN, CDR2 SVGIG (reference sequence). CDR3 length: 13 amino acids. In DNA, the CDR3 is TGTGCCTGGAGTGTAGGGTTTGGATATGGCTACACCTTC. Translation: CAWSVGFGYGYTF.

This chain uses TRBV7-3 with TRBJ2-3; TRBD2 agrees at 11 bases. Losses at the gene ends were 4 bases for V and 6 bases for J; bases not matched to a gene: 9. CDR1 and CDR2 from the germline V gene are SGHTA and FQGTGA. The CDR3 extends over 16 amino acids. CDR3 DNA sequence: TGTGCCAGCAGCTCTCAGGTAGCGGGAGGGTCGGATACGCAGTATTTT. Translated, it gives CASSSQVAGGSDTQYF.